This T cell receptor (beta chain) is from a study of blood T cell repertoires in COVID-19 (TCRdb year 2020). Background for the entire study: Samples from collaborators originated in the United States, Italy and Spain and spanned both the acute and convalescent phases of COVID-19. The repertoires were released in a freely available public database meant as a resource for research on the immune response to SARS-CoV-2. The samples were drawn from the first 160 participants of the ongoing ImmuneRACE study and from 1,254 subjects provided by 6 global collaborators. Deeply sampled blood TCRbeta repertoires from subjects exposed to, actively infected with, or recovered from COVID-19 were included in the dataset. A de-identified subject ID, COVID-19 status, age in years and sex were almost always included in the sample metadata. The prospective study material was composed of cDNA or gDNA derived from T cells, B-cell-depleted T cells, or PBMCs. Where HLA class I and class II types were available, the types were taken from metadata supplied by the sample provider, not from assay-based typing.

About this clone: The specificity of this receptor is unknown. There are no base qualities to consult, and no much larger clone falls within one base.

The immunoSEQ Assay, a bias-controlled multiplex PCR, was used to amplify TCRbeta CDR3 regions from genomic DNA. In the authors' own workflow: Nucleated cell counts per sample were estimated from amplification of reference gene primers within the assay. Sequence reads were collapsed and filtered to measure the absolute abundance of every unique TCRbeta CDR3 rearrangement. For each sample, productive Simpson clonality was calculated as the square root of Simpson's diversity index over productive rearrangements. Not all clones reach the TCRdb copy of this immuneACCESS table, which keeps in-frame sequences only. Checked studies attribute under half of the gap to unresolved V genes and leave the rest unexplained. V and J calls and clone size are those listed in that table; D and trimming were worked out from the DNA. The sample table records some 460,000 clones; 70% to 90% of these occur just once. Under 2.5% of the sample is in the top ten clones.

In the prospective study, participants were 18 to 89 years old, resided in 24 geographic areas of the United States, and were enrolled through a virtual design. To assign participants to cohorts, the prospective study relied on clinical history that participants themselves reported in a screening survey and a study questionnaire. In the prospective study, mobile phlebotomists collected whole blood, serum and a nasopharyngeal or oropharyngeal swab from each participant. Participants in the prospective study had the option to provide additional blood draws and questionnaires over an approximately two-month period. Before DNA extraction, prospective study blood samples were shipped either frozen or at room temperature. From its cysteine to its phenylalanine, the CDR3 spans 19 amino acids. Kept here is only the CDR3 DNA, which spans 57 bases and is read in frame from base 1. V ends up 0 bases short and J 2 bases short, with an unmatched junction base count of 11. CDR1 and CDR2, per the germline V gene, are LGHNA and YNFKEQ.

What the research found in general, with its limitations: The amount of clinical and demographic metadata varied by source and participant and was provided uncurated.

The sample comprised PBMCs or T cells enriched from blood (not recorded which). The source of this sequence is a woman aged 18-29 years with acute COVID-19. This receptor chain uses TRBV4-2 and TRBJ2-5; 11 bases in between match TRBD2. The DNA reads TGTGCCAGCAGCCAAGATTCCGGGACTAGCGGCCCTCTACAAGAGACCCAGTACTTC. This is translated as CASSQDSGTSGPLQETQYF.